This T cell receptor (beta chain) is drawn from a study of identical twins. Findings and caveats of the study: Insertions were fewer in abundant cord blood beta clonotypes, whereas memory repertoires showed none of this pattern.

The V and J ends lost 5 bases and 4 bases respectively, with 9 bases between them. CDR3 length: 12 residues. Germline assignment: CDR1 SEHNR and CDR2 FQNEAQ (reference sequence). In TCRdb, the 5' RACE reads were re-called with MiXCR into one record per CDR3 protein. The sample has under 300,000 distinct CDR3 sequences, about 14% seen once. This clonotype was recorded only once. Antigen unknown. Sequenced input: memory (CD45RO+) T cells sorted from blood. The origin of this receptor is a woman aged 18-29 years in good health. V is TRBV7-9 and J is TRBJ2-7; D not certain. CDR3 residues: CASSPILYEQYF. The DNA of the CDR3 is TGTGCCAGCAGCCCTATACTTTACGAGCAGTACTTC.